This T cell receptor beta chain is drawn from a study of resident and recirculating memory T cells in vitiligo. Germline V gene sequence: CDR1 LGHNA, CDR2 YNFKEQ. This CDR3 spans 17 amino acids. V trimming: 0 bases; J trimming: 4 bases; junction bases outside the gene matches: 11. Only in-frame clones appear in the TCRdb table, and some are missing; sequencing was by immunoSEQ multiplex PCR. The profile shows about 42,000 clones, over 90% of them singletons. This clonotype was obtained from a male donor with vitiligo. V and J are TRBV4-2 and TRBJ1-2; TRBD1 aligns across 7 bases. The specimen was blood. Here the CDR3 DNA reads TGTGCCAGCAGCCAAGATACGGGGACAGACCGCCGCTATGGCTACACCTTC. This encodes CASSQDTGTDRRYGYTF.